These 23 T cell receptor beta chains were sequenced from one sample in a study of lymphopenia after photon versus proton radiotherapy. Some clones are missing from TCRdb's copy, which holds only in-frame ones; the method was immunoSEQ multiplex PCR. The sample contains about 83,000 clones, about 83% of which appear only once. The source was peripheral blood, collected from a patient treated with proton-based radiotherapy. The receptors derive from a man aged 55 to 69 with pancreatic cancer.

The chain has TRBV25-1 and TRBJ1-5, with D maybe TRBD1 (5 bases). V lost 5 bases and J 7 bases, leaving 9 bases between the germline ends. Looked up from germline, CDR1 is MGHDK and CDR2 is SYGVNS. The CDR3 has 12 amino acids. CDR3 in DNA: TGTGCCAGCAGTCGGGGGAACCAGCCCCAGCATTTT. This translates into CASSRGNQPQHF.

The chain couples TRBV7-8 to TRBJ1-1, with a tentative D call TRBD1 (6 bases). This CDR3 contains 14 residues. V lost 5 bases to trimming and J lost 6 bases, with 16 bases between them. Germline V gives CDR1 SGHVS, CDR2 FQNEAQ. The CDR3 here is CASSVREGGSEAFF. The CDR3, as DNA: TGTGCCAGCAGCGTCCGCGAGGGGGGCTCTGAAGCTTTCTTT.

The chain combines TRBV2 with TRBJ2-1; 7 positions agree with TRBD2. This CDR3 contains 13 residues. Trimming took 5 bases from V and 15 from J; bases not matched to a gene: 13. Germline lookup yields CDR1 SNHLY and CDR2 FYNNEI. The CDR3: CASSFSRLASPFF. The CDR3 DNA reads as TGTGCCAGCAGTTTCTCACGACTAGCTTCGCCGTTCTTC.

This sequence joins TRBV6-5 and TRBJ2-7; a weak D match, TRBD2 (6 bases). The length of the CDR3 is 15 residues. Deletions cut 2 bases from V and 5 bases from J, with 16 bases between. The V gene's germline CDR1 is MNHEY and CDR2 SVGAGI. The CDR3: CASSYGPGGRDEQYF. The CDR3 DNA reads as TGTGCCAGCAGTTACGGACCCGGGGGTAGGGACGAGCAGTACTTC.

A single count supports this clone. The rearrangement links TRBV7-9 to TRBJ2-7, with D possibly matching TRBD2 (6 bases). The V gene's germline CDR1 is SEHNR and CDR2 FQNEAQ (reference sequence). The V end was cut by 8 bases, the J end by 1 base, with 12 bases between. The CDR3 consists of 13 residues. The CDR3 region is CASRDSASYEQYF. In DNA form, the CDR3 reads TGTGCCAGCCGGGACTCTGCTTCCTACGAGCAGTACTTC.

The chain joins TRBV5-1 to TRBJ2-1, with D tentatively TRBD2 (6 bases). The length of the CDR3 is 17 residues. Germline V lookup: CDR1 SGHRS, CDR2 YFSETQ. The ends were cut back, 6 bases at V and 0 bases at J, with 19 bases in the middle. The CDR3 bases are TGCGCCAGCAATCCGGGGGTAGGATCTAGCTCCTACAATGAGCAGTTCTTC. It encodes CASNPGVGSSSYNEQFF.

Written as DNA, the CDR3 is TGCAGCGTTGTTGGGGACTCTAGGCAGTATTTT. It encodes CSVVGDSRQYF. The chain combines TRBV29-1 with TRBJ2-3; D might be TRBD2 (6 bases). Germline V gene lookup returns CDR1 SQVTM and CDR2 ANQGSEA. V gave up 4 bases and J gave up 11 bases, with 13 bases separating them. The CDR3 spans 11 residues.

The rearrangement joins TRBV19 to TRBJ2-2, with D perhaps TRBD2 (6 bases). CDR1 and CDR2 (germline): LNHDA, SQIVND (reference sequence). The CDR3 runs 16 residues. Trimming removed 5 bases from V and 4 bases from J, with 17 bases in between. In nucleotides, the CDR3 is TGTGCCAGTAGTCCCGAACTCGCGGGGCGCACCGGGGAGCTGTTTTTT. Amino acid sequence: CASSPELAGRTGELFF.

This rearrangement joins TRBV5-1 to TRBJ2-7, with a weak D call TRBD2 (6 bases). From germline, CDR1 is SGHRS and CDR2 YFSETQ. Trimming cost V 0 bases and J 6 bases, with 10 bases left between them. This CDR3 spans 13 amino acids. CDR3 bases: TGCGCCAGCAGCTTGGCCGGGGGACCCGAGCAGTACTTC. Translation: CASSLAGGPEQYF.

V gene TRBV7-2 combines with J gene TRBJ2-3; 11 bases map to TRBD2. With V trimmed by 5 bases and J by 0 bases, 7 bases remained unmatched. CDR3 length: 17 residues. Germline assignment: CDR1 SGHTA and CDR2 FQGNSA. For the CDR3, the DNA is TGTGCCAGCAGCGTCCGTACTAGCGGGGGAAGCACAGATACGCAGTATTTT. Translated: CASSVRTSGGSTDTQYF.

Comments on this clone: An end of the junction differs from the germline gene, which may be a read error. The V call is TRBV28, the J call TRBJ2-7; a possible D gene is TRBD2 (6 bases). This CDR3 is built from 15 residues. Looked up from germline, CDR1 is MDHEN and CDR2 is SYDVKM. The CDR3 region has the DNA TGTGCCAGCAGTTTTCGGGGGAAAAGCTCCTACAAGCAGTACTTC. Translated: CASSFRGKSSYKQYF.

The CDR3 is CASDRPDEQYF. In nucleotides, the CDR3 is TGTGCCAGTGACAGGCCCGACGAGCAGTACTTC. This chain links TRBV28 with TRBJ2-7, with D perhaps TRBD1 (6 bases). CDR3 length: 11 amino acids. With 9 bases removed from V and 5 bases from J, the gap between germline ends came to 11 bases. CDR1 is MDHEN, CDR2 SYDVKM, per germline.

The chain is built from TRBV20-1 and TRBJ2-2; D is possibly TRBD1 (5 bases). V was cut by 6 bases and J by 4 bases, with 6 bases left in between. This CDR3 is 11 amino acids long. Germline-derived CDR1 and CDR2 are DFQATT and SNEGSKA (reference sequence). For the CDR3, the DNA is TGCAGTGCCCAGGGCACCGGGGAGCTGTTTTTT. Amino acids: CSAQGTGELFF.

The chain uses TRBV18 and TRBJ1-1; the D is unclear. The CDR3 contains 11 residues. V lost 4 bases and J 5 bases, leaving 5 bases between the germline ends. The germline V gene has CDR1 KGHSH and CDR2 LQKENI. CDR3 nucleotide sequence: TGTGCCAGCTCACTTGTGACTGAAGCTTTCTTT. Translated: CASSLVTEAFF.

This sequence joins TRBV9 and TRBJ2-1, with a weak D call TRBD2 (5 bases). V was trimmed by 3 bases and J by 8 bases, leaving 9 bases between them. CDR1 and CDR2 (germline): SGDLS, YYNGEE. This CDR3 contains 12 residues. The CDR3 nucleotides are TGTGCCAGCAGCGCCCCGGGATATGAGCAGTTCTTC. This encodes CASSAPGYEQFF.

The genes are TRBV5-1 and TRBJ2-7; the D gene is possibly TRBD2 (5 bases). V lost 1 base to trimming and J lost 0 bases, with 14 bases between them. Germline V CDR1 and CDR2: SGHRS, YFSETQ. The CDR3 extends over 16 amino acids. The CDR3 here is CASSLSERLSSYEQYF. The CDR3 nucleotides are TGCGCCAGCAGCTTGTCCGAGCGGTTATCCTCCTACGAGCAGTACTTC.

This chain links TRBV27 with TRBJ2-1; D possibly uses TRBD1 or TRBD2 (6 bases each). CDR1 and CDR2 (germline): MNHEY, SMNVEV (reference sequence). V lost 6 bases to trimming and J lost 2 bases, with 20 bases between them. The length of the CDR3 is 17 residues. CDR3 protein: CASSSLIGGITYNEQFF. The CDR3 nucleotides are TGTGCCAGCAGCTCACTTATAGGGGGGATAACCTACAATGAGCAGTTCTTC.

The rearrangement links TRBV6-1 to TRBJ2-1; TRBD2 matches at 8 bases. Trimming took 4 bases from V and 4 from J; bases not matched to a gene: 6. Germline V gene lookup returns CDR1 MNHNS and CDR2 SASEGT. The CDR3 is 15 residues long. DNA for the CDR3: TGTGCCAGCAGTGCCACTAGCGGCTATTACAATGAGCAGTTCTTC. The encoded protein is CASSATSGYYNEQFF.

V is TRBV29-1 and J is TRBJ1-2; 7 bases are a match to TRBD1. V lost 0 bases to trimming and J lost 3 bases; unmatched junction nucleotides: 1. CDR3 length: 13 amino acids. From germline, CDR1 is SQVTM and CDR2 ANQGSEA. CDR3 protein: CSVEETGYYGYTF. CDR3 DNA sequence: TGCAGCGTTGAAGAGACAGGGTACTATGGCTACACCTTC.

The gene calls are TRBV11-2 and TRBJ1-1, with D uncertain. Germline V gene sequence: CDR1 SGHAT, CDR2 FQNNGV. V was cut by 2 bases and J by 6 bases, with 16 bases left in between. The CDR3 spans 15 residues. In nucleotides, the CDR3 is TGTGCCAGCAGCTTATCCGAGGGTCTAAGCTCTGAAGCTTTCTTT. Its protein product is CASSLSEGLSSEAFF.

J is TRBJ2-7 and V is TRBV5-8; possibly TRBD1 for D (8 bases). This CDR3 is 14 amino acids long. V lost 5 bases and J 5 bases, leaving 17 bases between the germline ends. The V gene's germline CDR1 is SGHTS and CDR2 YDEGEE. The CDR3 spells CASRERTGRDEQYF. As DNA, the CDR3 is TGTGCCAGCAGAGAGCGGACAGGGAGGGACGAGCAGTACTTC.

This clone has more than one count but fewer than ten. The V call is TRBV9, the J call TRBJ2-5; D unclear. Germline CDR1 is SGDLS and CDR2 is YYNGEE. V gave up 0 bases and J gave up 4 bases, with 13 bases separating them. The CDR3 is made up of 15 amino acids. CDR3 sequence: CASSVASEPGETQYF. The CDR3 DNA is TGTGCCAGCAGCGTAGCTTCTGAGCCGGGAGAGACCCAGTACTTC.

V gene TRBV11-2 combines with J gene TRBJ2-5; 11 bases match TRBD2. The CDR3 length is 14 residues. Germline loops: CDR1 SGHAT, CDR2 FQNNGV. CDR3 loop: CSSGVAGGDETQYF. The DNA of the CDR3 is TGTTCCTCCGGGGTAGCGGGAGGGGATGAGACCCAGTACTTC.